These 13 T cell receptor beta chains share one sample of origin, sequenced in a study of Graves' ophthalmopathy and Graves' hyperthyroidism. As the template, RNA transcripts were used to amplify TCR beta CDR3 regions. Second-round multiplex PCR came after a first-round RT-PCR that employed HTBI primers. TCRdb re-analysed the multiplex PCR reads in MiXCR, keeping a single row per CDR3 protein. The data contain about 200,000 distinct CDR3 sequences, 25% to 35% of them singletons. Sequenced material: peripheral blood. These receptors were obtained from a man between 50 and 59 years old with Graves' ophthalmopathy.

The chain is built from TRBV19 and TRBJ1-1; TRBD1 is a possible D gene (5 bases). CDR1 and CDR2 (germline): LNHDA, SQIVND (reference sequence). Between the trimmed V and J ends, which lost 1 base and 10 bases, there was a span of 16 bases. This CDR3 has 14 residues. CDR3: CASSIVGRDQSAFF. CDR3 in DNA: TGTGCCAGTAGTATAGTCGGCAGGGATCAATCAGCTTTCTTT.

This clonotype was recorded many times. The CDR3 is CAWSVPQGSGETQYF. CDR3 DNA sequence: TGTGCCTGGAGTGTACCCCAGGGGTCCGGAGAGACCCAGTACTTC. This rearrangement joins TRBV30 to TRBJ2-5; D possibly corresponds to TRBD1 (6 bases). V was trimmed by 0 bases and J by 4 bases, leaving 15 bases between them. The CDR3 is 15 residues long. The germline V gene has CDR1 GTSNPN and CDR2 SVGIG (reference sequence).

This clonotype came up many times. This rearrangement joins TRBV3-1 to TRBJ2-5; TRBD2 matches 9 bases. Germline V gene sequence: CDR1 LGHDT, CDR2 YNNKEL (reference sequence). This CDR3 is 16 amino acids long. Losses at the gene ends were 0 bases for V and 3 bases for J; bases not matched to a gene: 5. The DNA of the CDR3 is TGTGCCAGCAGCCAAGAGGGCCGACTAGCGGAAGAGACCCAGTACTTC. As protein: CASSQEGRLAEETQYF.

There are many counts of this clonotype. The V call is TRBV25-1, the J call TRBJ2-2; 11 nucleotides agree with TRBD2. The CDR3 is made up of 16 amino acids. V was clipped by 5 bases and J by 4 bases; unmatched bases: 6. The germline V gene encodes CDR1 MGHDK and CDR2 SYGVNS. Here the CDR3 reads CASSRTSGSPTGELFF. CDR3 DNA: TGTGCCAGCAGTCGGACTAGCGGGTCTCCCACCGGGGAGCTGTTTTTT.

The chain is built from TRBV10-3 and TRBJ2-7, with D possibly matching TRBD2 (6 bases). CDR1 is ENHRY and CDR2 is SYGVKD in the germline V gene. This CDR3 region has 13 residues. V dropped 0 bases and J dropped 6 bases, with 9 bases sitting between them. In DNA form, the CDR3 reads TGTGCCATCAGTGAGTCCCTAGCGATCGAGCAGTACTTC. Protein product: CAISESLAIEQYF.

This clonotype was found a few times. This rearrangement joins TRBV7-1 to TRBJ2-7, with D possibly TRBD1 on 5 matching bases. Being an ORF, TRBV7-1 has a function that is uncertain. With 5 bases removed from V and 3 bases from J, the gap between germline ends came to 11 bases. This CDR3 is built from 13 residues. In DNA form, the CDR3 reads TGTGCCAGCAGCCCCATTACAGGCTACGAGCAGTACTTC. It encodes CASSPITGYEQYF.

The chain is built from TRBV20-1 and TRBJ1-1; a weak D match, TRBD1 (5 bases). The germline gives CDR1 DFQATT, CDR2 SNEGSKA (reference sequence). V gave up 5 bases and J gave up 5 bases, with 9 bases separating them. CDR3 length equals 11 residues. CDR3 residues: CSAFTGTEAFF. The DNA for the CDR3 is TGCAGTGCTTTTACAGGAACTGAAGCTTTCTTT.

V and J are TRBV5-6 and TRBJ1-6; D is uncertain. V gave up 2 bases and J gave up 4 bases, with 10 bases separating them. The germline V gene encodes CDR1 SGHDT and CDR2 YYEEEE. The CDR3 contains 15 residues. Here the CDR3 reads CASSFTQPYNSPLHF. In nucleotides, the CDR3 is TGTGCCAGCAGCTTTACACAGCCATATAATTCACCCCTCCACTTT.

At least ten counts were recorded for this clonotype. The chain carries TRBV27 and TRBJ2-7; 9 bases line up with TRBD1. V shed 0 bases and J 6 bases; nucleotides not matched to a gene: 3. The germline V gene encodes CDR1 MNHEY and CDR2 SMNVEV (reference sequence). The CDR3 loop spans 14 amino acids. This chain's CDR3 is CASSLSGQGTEQYF. DNA for the CDR3: TGTGCCAGCAGTTTATCGGGACAGGGAACCGAGCAGTACTTC.

The count of this clonotype is one. The J gene is TRBJ2-4, the V gene TRBV12-3 or TRBV12-4; TRBD2 matches 8 bases. V lost 4 bases and J lost 0; bases outside the gene matches: 2. This CDR3 is built from 15 residues. This CDR3 is CASSSLAGAKNIQYF. DNA of the CDR3: TGTGCCAGCAGTTCCCTAGCGGGAGCCAAAAACATTCAGTACTTC.

This clonotype was detected once. The chain recombines TRBV6-2 or TRBV6-3 with TRBJ2-2; the match to TRBD2 covers 10 bases. The CDR3 has 15 residues. CDR1 and CDR2 from the germline V gene are MNHEY and SVGEGT. Trimming at V came to 5 bases and at J to 4 bases, leaving 4 bases not matched to a gene. The CDR3, as DNA: TGTGCCAGCAGTCTAGCGGGGGCCACCACCGGGGAGCTGTTTTTT. It translates to CASSLAGATTGELFF.

This clonotype has ten or more counts. The J gene is TRBJ2-5, the V gene TRBV20-1; D might be TRBD2 (5 bases). V lost 3 bases and J 3 bases, leaving 14 bases between the germline ends. This CDR3 is built from 14 residues. CDR1 is DFQATT, CDR2 SNEGSKA, per germline (reference sequence). The CDR3 region is CSASRTWGEETQYF. The CDR3 DNA is TGCAGTGCTAGTCGCACTTGGGGAGAAGAGACCCAGTACTTC.

In this sample, this clonotype turned up many times. The J gene is TRBJ1-2, the V gene TRBV18, with D uncertain. CDR3 length equals 15 residues. Deletions cut 6 bases from V and 7 bases from J, with 21 bases between. Germline V gene lookup returns CDR1 KGHSH and CDR2 LQKENI. CDR3 sequence (DNA): TGTGCCAGCTCCCCTTCTACCCCAGTGGGAATTGGCTACACCTTC. Its protein product is CASSPSTPVGIGYTF.